The rows below give T cell receptor beta chains drawn from one sample of a study of T cell responses to AZD1222 COVID-19 vaccine. The protocol was immunoSEQ multiplex PCR, while the TCRdb copy is restricted to in-frame clones and leaves out a portion. In the table there are 83,000 or so clones, around 89% of which are singletons. The specimen comprised peripheral blood, sampled on day 0 of MenACWY control vaccination. All receptors derive from an adult in good health. Both conserved end residues are part of each CDR3. Fields, in order: D gene, J gene, V gene, clone size, CDR3 protein, CDR3 DNA. A D gene is named only where the DNA matches it firmly. Only some rows state a clone size, as once, few, many or a class for expanded clones.

D: NA; J: TRBJ1-4; V: TRBV6-5; size: NA; CDR3: CASSRFFPTNEKLFF; DNA: TGTGCCAGCAGCCGTTTTTTTCCAACTAATGAAAAACTGTTTTTT
D: NA; J: TRBJ1-5; V: TRBV27; size: NA; CDR3: CASSLGNQPQHF; DNA: TGTGCCAGCAGTTTAGGCAATCAGCCCCAGCATTTT
D: NA; J: TRBJ2-1; V: TRBV29-1; size: NA; CDR3: CSVEGGSYNEQFF; DNA: TGCAGCGTTGAAGGCGGTTCCTACAATGAGCAGTTCTTC
D: TRBD1; J: TRBJ1-5; V: TRBV19; size: NA; CDR3: CASSDRGSGSNQPQHF; DNA: TGTGCCAGTAGTGACAGGGGGTCGGGGAGCAATCAGCCCCAGCATTTT
D: NA; J: TRBJ2-7; V: TRBV28; size: NA; CDR3: CASSLPGDSSYEQYF; DNA: TGTGCCAGCAGTCTCCCGGGGGACAGCTCCTACGAGCAGTACTTC
D: NA; J: TRBJ1-2; V: TRBV5-1; size: NA; CDR3: CASSLNLLVDGYTF; DNA: TGCGCCAGCAGCTTGAACCTCCTGGTAGATGGCTACACCTTC
D: TRBD2; J: TRBJ2-7; V: TRBV28; size: NA; CDR3: CASTWTSGPYEQYF; DNA: TGTGCCAGCACCTGGACTAGCGGCCCATACGAGCAGTACTTC
D: TRBD1; J: TRBJ2-2; V: TRBV2; size: NA; CDR3: CASSGTGVWNTGELFF; DNA: TGTGCCAGCAGTGGGACAGGGGTGTGGAACACCGGGGAGCTGTTTTTT
D: NA; J: TRBJ1-4; V: TRBV18; size: few; CDR3: CASSPPGRLNEKLFF; DNA: TGTGCCAGCTCACCACCCGGACGGCTTAATGAAAAACTGTTTTTT
D: NA; J: TRBJ1-5; V: TRBV28; size: NA; CDR3: CASKVGNSNQPQHF; DNA: TGTGCCAGCAAGGTGGGGAATAGCAATCAGCCCCAGCATTTT
D: NA; J: TRBJ1-5; V: TRBV7-2; size: NA; CDR3: CASSVEVGHQPQHF; DNA: TGTGCCAGCAGCGTAGAAGTAGGGCATCAGCCCCAGCATTTT
D: NA; J: TRBJ2-6; V: TRBV5-5; size: NA; CDR3: CASSLSVSGANVLTF; DNA: TGTGCCAGCAGCTTGTCGGTCTCTGGGGCCAACGTCCTGACTTTC
D: TRBD1; J: TRBJ1-2; V: TRBV6-5; size: NA; CDR3: CASRYFGQDTNYGYTF; DNA: TGTGCCAGCAGATACTTTGGACAGGATACTAACTATGGCTACACCTTC
D: NA; J: TRBJ2-7; V: TRBV4-3; size: NA; CDR3: CASSQDSGEYSYEQYF; DNA: TGCGCCAGCAGCCAAGATTCTGGGGAATACTCCTACGAGCAGTACTTC
D: NA; J: TRBJ2-6; V: TRBV19; size: NA; CDR3: CASSQGGLWMANVLTF; DNA: TGTGCCAGTAGTCAGGGGGGTCTCTGGATGGCCAACGTCCTGACTTTC
D: NA; J: TRBJ2-4; V: TRBV28; size: NA; CDR3: CASSLRDKNIQYF; DNA: TGTGCCAGCAGTTTGAGAGACAAAAACATTCAGTACTTC
D: NA; J: TRBJ1-6; V: TRBV28; size: NA; CDR3: CASSFSGVNNSPLHF; DNA: TGTGCCAGCAGTTTCTCGGGGGTTAATAATTCACCCCTCCACTTT
D: TRBD1; J: TRBJ1-2; V: TRBV2; size: NA; CDR3: CASSGQGLYGYTF; DNA: TGTGCCAGCAGTGGACAGGGTTTGTATGGCTACACCTTC
D: NA; J: TRBJ2-6; V: TRBV7-9; size: NA; CDR3: CASRQGEGGANVLTF; DNA: TGTGCCAGCAGGCAAGGGGAAGGTGGGGCCAACGTCCTGACTTTC
D: TRBD1; J: TRBJ2-3; V: TRBV5-1; size: NA; CDR3: CASSTGTALDTQYF; DNA: TGCGCCAGCAGCACGGGGACAGCGTTGGATACGCAGTATTTT
D: NA; J: TRBJ1-5; V: TRBV19; size: NA; CDR3: CASSPNHSNQPQHF; DNA: TGTGCCAGTAGCCCCAACCATAGCAATCAGCCCCAGCATTTT
D: NA; J: TRBJ2-6; V: TRBV6-5; size: NA; CDR3: CASSYQPSGANVLTF; DNA: TGTGCCAGCAGTTACCAGCCCTCTGGGGCCAACGTCCTGACTTTC